One and the same sample provided the 3 T cell receptor beta chains below, sequenced in a study of T cells expressing NK-cell markers. TCRdb reworked the 5' RACE reads into one entry per CDR3 protein, no DNA. In total, the table holds 200,000 to 300,000 distinct CDR3 sequences. Sequencing was carried out using blood T cells: a sorted CD56 or NKG2C T cell subset, CD4+ or CD8+ T cells, or bulk PBMC T cells (not recorded which). All receptors come from a woman between 18 and 70 years old in good health.

This chain connects TRBV12-3 or TRBV12-4 to TRBJ2-7; TCRdb's D call of TRBD2 is untestable without DNA. This CDR3 has 15 amino acids. The CDR3 sequence is CASSTRLAGVGEQYF.

The V and J genes are TRBV7-2 and TRBJ2-3; TCRdb's D gene call, TRBD1, goes unchecked for lack of DNA. The CDR3 contains 13 residues. Germline loops: CDR1 SGHTA, CDR2 FQGNSA. The CDR3 sequence: CAEAGAGTDTQYF.

The CDR3 is CSAKGLAGINNEQFF. The V and J genes are TRBV20-1 and TRBJ2-1; TCRdb indicates TRBD2, and absent DNA this call remains unverified. The CDR3 has 15 amino acids. The germline gives CDR1 DFQATT, CDR2 SNEGSKA (reference sequence).